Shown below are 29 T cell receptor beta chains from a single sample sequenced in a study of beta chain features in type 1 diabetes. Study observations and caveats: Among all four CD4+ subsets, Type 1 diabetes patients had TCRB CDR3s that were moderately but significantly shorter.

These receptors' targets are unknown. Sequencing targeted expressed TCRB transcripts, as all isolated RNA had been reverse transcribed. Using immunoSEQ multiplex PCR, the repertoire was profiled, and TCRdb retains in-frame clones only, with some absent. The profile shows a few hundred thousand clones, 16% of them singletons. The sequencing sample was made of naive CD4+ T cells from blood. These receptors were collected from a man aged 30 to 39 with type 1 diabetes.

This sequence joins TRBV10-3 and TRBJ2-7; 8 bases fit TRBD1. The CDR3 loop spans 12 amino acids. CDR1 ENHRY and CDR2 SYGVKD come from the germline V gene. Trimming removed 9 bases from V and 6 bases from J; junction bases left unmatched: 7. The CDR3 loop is CAITDRGVEQYF. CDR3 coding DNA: TGTGCCATTACAGACAGGGGAGTCGAGCAGTACTTC.

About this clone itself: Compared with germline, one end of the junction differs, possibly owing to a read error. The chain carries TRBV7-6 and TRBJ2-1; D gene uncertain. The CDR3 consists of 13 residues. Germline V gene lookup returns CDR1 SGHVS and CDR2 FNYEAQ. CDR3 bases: TGTGCTAGCAGCAAGCCCTATACGAATGAGCAGTTCTTC. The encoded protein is CASSKPYTNEQFF.

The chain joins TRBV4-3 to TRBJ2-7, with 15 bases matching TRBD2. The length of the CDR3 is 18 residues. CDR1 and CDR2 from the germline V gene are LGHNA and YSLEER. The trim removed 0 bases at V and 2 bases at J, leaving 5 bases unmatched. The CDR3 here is CASSQDLGTSGRPYEQYF. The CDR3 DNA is TGCGCCAGCAGCCAAGATCTGGGGACTAGCGGGAGGCCCTACGAGCAGTACTTC.

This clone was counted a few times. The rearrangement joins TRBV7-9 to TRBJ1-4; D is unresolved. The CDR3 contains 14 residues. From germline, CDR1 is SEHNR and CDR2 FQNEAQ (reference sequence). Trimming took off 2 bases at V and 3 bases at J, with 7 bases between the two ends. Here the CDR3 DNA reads TGTGCCAGCAGCTTATTGTCTCCTAATGAAAAACTGTTTTTT. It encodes CASSLLSPNEKLFF.

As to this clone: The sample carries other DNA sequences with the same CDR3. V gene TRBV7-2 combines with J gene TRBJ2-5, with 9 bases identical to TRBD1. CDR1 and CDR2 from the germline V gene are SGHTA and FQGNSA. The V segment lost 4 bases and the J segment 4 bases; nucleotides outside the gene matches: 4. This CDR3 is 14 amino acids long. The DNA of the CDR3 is TGTGCCAGCAGCTCGGGACAGGGTGGAGAGACCCAGTACTTC. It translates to CASSSGQGGETQYF. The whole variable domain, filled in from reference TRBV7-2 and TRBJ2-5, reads GAGVSQSPSNKVTEKGKDVELRCDPISGHTALYWYRQSLGQGLEFLIYFQGNSAPDKSGLPSDRFSAERTGGSVSTLTIQRTQQEDSAVYLCASSSGQGGETQYFGPGTRLLVL.

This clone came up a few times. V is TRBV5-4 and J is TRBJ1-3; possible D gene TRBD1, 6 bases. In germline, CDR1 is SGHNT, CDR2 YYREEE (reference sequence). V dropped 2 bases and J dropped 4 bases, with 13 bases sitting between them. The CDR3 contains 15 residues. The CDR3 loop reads CASSLQGGSGNTIYF. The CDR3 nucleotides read TGTGCCAGCAGCTTACAGGGAGGTTCCGGAAACACCATATATTTT. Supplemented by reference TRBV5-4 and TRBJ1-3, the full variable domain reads ETGVTQSPTHLIKTRGQQVTLRCSSQSGHNTVSWYQQALGQGPQFIFQYYREEENGRGNFPPRFSGLQFPNYSSELNVNALELDDSALYLCASSLQGGSGNTIYFGEGSWLTVV.

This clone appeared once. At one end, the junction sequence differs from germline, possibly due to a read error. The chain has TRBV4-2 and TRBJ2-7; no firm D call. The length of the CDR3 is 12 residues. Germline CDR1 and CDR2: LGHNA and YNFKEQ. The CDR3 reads CASSQEWGRLFF. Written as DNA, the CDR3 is TGTGCCAGCAGTCAAGAGTGGGGTAGGTTGTTTTTC.

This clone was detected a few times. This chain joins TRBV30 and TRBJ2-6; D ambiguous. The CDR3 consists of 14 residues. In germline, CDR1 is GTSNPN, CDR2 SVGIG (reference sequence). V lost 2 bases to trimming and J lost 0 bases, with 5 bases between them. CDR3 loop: CAWSRFSGANVLTF. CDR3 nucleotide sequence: TGTGCCTGGAGTCGATTCTCTGGGGCCAACGTCCTGACTTTC.

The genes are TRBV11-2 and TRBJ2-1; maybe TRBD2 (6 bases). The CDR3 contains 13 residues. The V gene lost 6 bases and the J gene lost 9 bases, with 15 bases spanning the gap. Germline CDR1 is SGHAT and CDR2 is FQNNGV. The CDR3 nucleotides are TGTGCCAGCAGGCACCCTACGGGAGCTGAGCAGTTCTTC. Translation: CASRHPTGAEQFF.

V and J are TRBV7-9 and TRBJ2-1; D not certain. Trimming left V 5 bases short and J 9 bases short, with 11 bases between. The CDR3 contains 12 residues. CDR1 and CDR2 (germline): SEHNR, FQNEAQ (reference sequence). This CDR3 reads CASSPNAREQFF. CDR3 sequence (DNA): TGTGCCAGCAGCCCCAATGCCCGTGAGCAGTTCTTC.

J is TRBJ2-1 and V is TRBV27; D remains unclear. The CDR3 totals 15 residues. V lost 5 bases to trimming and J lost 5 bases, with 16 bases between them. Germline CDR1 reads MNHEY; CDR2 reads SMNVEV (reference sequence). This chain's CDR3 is CASSQKVLPNNEQFF. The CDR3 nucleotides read TGTGCCAGCAGTCAAAAGGTCCTCCCCAACAATGAGCAGTTCTTC.

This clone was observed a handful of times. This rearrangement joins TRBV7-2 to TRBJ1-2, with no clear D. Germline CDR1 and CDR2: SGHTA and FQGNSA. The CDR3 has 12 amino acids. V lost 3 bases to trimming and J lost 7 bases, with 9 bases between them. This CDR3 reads CASSFPPAGYTF. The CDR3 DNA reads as TGTGCCAGCAGCTTCCCGCCCGCTGGCTACACCTTC.

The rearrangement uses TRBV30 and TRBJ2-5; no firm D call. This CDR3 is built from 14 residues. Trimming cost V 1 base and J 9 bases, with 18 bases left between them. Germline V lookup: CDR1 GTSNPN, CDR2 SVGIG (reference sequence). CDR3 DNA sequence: TGTGCCTGGAGTGGAAGGGCTTCGGGTGAGGCCCAGTACTTC. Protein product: CAWSGRASGEAQYF.

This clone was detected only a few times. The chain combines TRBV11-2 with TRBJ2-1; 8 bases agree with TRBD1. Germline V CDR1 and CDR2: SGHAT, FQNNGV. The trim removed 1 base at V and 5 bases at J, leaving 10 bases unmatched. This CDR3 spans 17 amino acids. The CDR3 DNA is TGTGCCAGCAGCTTAGTAAGACGGGACAGGACTCACAATGAGCAGTTCTTC. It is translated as CASSLVRRDRTHNEQFF.

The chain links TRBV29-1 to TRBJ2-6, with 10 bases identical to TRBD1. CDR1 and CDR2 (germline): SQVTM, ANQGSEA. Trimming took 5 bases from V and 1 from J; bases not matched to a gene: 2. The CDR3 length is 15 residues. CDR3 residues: CSVLGQGSGANVLTF. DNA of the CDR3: TGCAGCGTTCTGGGACAGGGGTCTGGGGCCAACGTCCTGACTTTC.

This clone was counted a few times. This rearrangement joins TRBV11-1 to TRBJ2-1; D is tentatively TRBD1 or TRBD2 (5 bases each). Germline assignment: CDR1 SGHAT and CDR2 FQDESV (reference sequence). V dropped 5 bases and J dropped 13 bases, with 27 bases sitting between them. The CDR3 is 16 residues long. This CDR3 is CASSPRVGDAYFLQFF. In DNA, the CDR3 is TGTGCCAGCAGCCCCCGGGTCGGGGACGCGTACTTTCTCCAGTTCTTC.

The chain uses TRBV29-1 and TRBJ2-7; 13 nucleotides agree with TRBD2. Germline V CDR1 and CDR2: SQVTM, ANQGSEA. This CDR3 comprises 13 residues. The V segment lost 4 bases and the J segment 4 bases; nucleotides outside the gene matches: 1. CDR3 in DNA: TGCAGCGTTGGGACTAGCGGGAGATACGAGCAGTACTTC. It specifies CSVGTSGRYEQYF.

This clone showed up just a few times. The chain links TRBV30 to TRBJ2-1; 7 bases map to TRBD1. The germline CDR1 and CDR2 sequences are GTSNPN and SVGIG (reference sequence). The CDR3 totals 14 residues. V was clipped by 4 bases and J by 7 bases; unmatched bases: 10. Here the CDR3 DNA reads TGTGCCTGGACAGGACAGGTTCCTACGAATGAGCAGTTCTTC. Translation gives CAWTGQVPTNEQFF.

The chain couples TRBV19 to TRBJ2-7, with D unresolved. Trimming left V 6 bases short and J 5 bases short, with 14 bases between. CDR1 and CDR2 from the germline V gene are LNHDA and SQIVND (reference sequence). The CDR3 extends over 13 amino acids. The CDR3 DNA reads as TGTGCCAGTAGCAATAAGCGAGTAAACGAGCAGTACTTC. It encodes CASSNKRVNEQYF.

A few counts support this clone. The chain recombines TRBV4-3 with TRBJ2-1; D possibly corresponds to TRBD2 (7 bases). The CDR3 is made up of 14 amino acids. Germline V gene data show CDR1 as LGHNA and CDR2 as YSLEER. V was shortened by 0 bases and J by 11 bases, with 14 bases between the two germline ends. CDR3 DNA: TGCGCCAGCAGCCAAGAAAGGCAGGGGACTAAGCAGTTCTTC. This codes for CASSQERQGTKQFF.

CDR3 nucleotide sequence: TGTGCCACCAGCAGAGATTGGGGTCAGCCCCAGCATTTT. Translating gives CATSRDWGQPQHF. The chain carries TRBV15 and TRBJ1-5; the D is unclear. Trimming pared 0 bases from V and 6 bases from J, leaving 6 bases between. CDR1 LNHNV and CDR2 YYDKDF come from the germline V gene (reference sequence). This CDR3 contains 13 residues.

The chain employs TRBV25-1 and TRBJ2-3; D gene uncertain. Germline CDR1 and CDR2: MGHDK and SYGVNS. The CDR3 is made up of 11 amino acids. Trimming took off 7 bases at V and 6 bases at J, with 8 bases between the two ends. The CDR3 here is CASKETDTQYF. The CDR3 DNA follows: TGTGCCAGCAAGGAGACGGATACGCAGTATTTT.

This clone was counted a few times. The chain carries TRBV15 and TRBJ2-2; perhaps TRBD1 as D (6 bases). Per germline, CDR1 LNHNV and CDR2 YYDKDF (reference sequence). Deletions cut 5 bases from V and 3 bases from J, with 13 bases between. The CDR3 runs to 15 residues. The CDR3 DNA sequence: TGTGCCACCAGCGGCCGGGACAAATACACCGGGGAGCTGTTTTTT. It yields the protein CATSGRDKYTGELFF. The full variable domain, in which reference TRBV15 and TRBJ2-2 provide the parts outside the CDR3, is DAMVIQNPRYQVTQFGKPVTLSCSQTLNHNVMYWYQQKSSQAPKLLFHYYDKDFNNEADTPDNFQSRRPNTSFCFLDIRSPGLGDTAMYLCATSGRDKYTGELFFGEGSRLTVL.

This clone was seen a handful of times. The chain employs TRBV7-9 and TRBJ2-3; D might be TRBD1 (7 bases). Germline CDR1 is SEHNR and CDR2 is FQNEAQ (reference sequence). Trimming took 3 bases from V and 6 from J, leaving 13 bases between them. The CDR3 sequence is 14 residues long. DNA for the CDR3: TGTGCCAGCAGCTTGGAGACAGGGAGGGATACGCAGTATTTT. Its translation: CASSLETGRDTQYF.

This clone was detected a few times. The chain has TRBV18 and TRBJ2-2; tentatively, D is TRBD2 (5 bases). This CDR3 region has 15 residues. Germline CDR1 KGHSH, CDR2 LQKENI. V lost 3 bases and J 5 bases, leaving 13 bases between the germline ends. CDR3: CASSPTATTTGELFF. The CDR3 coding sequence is TGTGCCAGCTCACCCACAGCGACTACAACCGGGGAGCTGTTTTTT.

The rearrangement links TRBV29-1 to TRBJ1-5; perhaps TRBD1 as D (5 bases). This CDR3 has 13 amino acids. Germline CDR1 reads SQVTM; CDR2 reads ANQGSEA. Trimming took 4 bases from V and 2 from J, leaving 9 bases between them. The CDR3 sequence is CSVARAGNQPQHF. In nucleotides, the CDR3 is TGCAGCGTTGCCAGGGCCGGCAATCAGCCCCAGCATTTT.

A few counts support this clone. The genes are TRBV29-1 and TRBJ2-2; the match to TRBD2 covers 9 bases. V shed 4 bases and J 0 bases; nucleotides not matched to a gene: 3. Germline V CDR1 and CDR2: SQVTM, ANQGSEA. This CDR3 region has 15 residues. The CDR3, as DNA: TGCAGCGTTGGGACTAGCGCCACGAACACCGGGGAGCTGTTTTTT. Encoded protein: CSVGTSATNTGELFF.

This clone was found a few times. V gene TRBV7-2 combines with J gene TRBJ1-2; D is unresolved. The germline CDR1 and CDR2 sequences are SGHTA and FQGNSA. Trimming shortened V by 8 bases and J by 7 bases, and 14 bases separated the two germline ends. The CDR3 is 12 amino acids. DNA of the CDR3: TGTGCCAGCGGTCCCTTGAGTCTTGGCTACACCTTC. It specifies CASGPLSLGYTF. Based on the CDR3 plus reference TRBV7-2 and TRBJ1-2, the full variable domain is GAGVSQSPSNKVTEKGKDVELRCDPISGHTALYWYRQSLGQGLEFLIYFQGNSAPDKSGLPSDRFSAERTGGSVSTLTIQRTQQEDSAVYLCASGPLSLGYTFGSGTRLTVV.

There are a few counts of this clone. DNA of the CDR3: TGTGCCTGGAGTGTACTCCATGGCTACACCTTC. This codes for CAWSVLHGYTF. V usage is TRBV30 and J usage is TRBJ1-2; no definite D call. Germline loops: CDR1 GTSNPN, CDR2 SVGIG (reference sequence). CDR3 length equals 11 residues. Trimming removed 0 bases from V and 6 bases from J, with 5 bases in between.